The rows below give T cell receptor beta chains drawn from one sample of a study of tumor and adjacent non-tumor tissue in lung cancer. TCRdb recomputed calls from the multiplex PCR reads with MiXCR, one row per CDR3 protein. Of roughly 120,000 distinct CDR3 sequences in the sample, about 64% were seen once. The sample was distant non-tumor lung tissue. These receptor sequences come from a man in his sixties with non-small cell lung cancer. Each CDR3 is given with its conserved first and last residue. D genes are given only for firm matches. Rows give clone size only sometimes, using once, few, many, or a class for an expanded clone.

clone_size: many
d_call: -
v_call: TRBV6-1
j_call: TRBJ2-7
cdr3_aa: CASRTGAGRYEQYF
cdr3_nt: TGTGCCAGCAGGACAGGGGCCGGGAGGTACGAGCAGTACTTC

clone_size: -
d_call: -
v_call: TRBV7-9
j_call: TRBJ2-7
cdr3_aa: CTSSSTGPGAGEQYF
cdr3_nt: TGTACCAGCAGCTCAACCGGTCCAGGGGCTGGGGAGCAGTACTTC

clone_size: -
d_call: -
v_call: TRBV10-1
j_call: TRBJ2-3
cdr3_aa: CASSENPRAIDTQYF
cdr3_nt: TGCGCCAGCAGTGAGAACCCAAGGGCCATCGATACGCAGTATTTT

clone_size: once
d_call: -
v_call: TRBV6-5
j_call: TRBJ2-6
cdr3_aa: CACSLLGRGASSRANVLTF
cdr3_nt: TGTGCCTGCAGCCTCCTGGGCAGGGGGGCCTCCTCTAGGGCCAACGTCCTGACTTTC

clone_size: many
d_call: -
v_call: TRBV28
j_call: TRBJ2-2
cdr3_aa: CASSSPPGELFF
cdr3_nt: TGTGCCAGCAGTTCGCCCCCCGGGGAGCTGTTTTTT

clone_size: many
d_call: -
v_call: TRBV11-2
j_call: TRBJ2-5
cdr3_aa: CASSLNSETQYF
cdr3_nt: TGTGCCAGCAGCTTAAACTCGGAGACCCAGTACTTC

clone_size: -
d_call: TRBD1
v_call: TRBV7-2
j_call: TRBJ1-1
cdr3_aa: CASSFQTGVADTEAFF
cdr3_nt: TGTGCCAGCAGCTTCCAGACAGGGGTCGCGGACACTGAAGCTTTCTTT

clone_size: -
d_call: -
v_call: TRBV6-1
j_call: TRBJ1-5
cdr3_aa: CASIFLESSNQPQHF
cdr3_nt: TGTGCCAGCATCTTCCTAGAGAGTAGCAATCAGCCCCAGCATTTT

clone_size: -
d_call: -
v_call: TRBV29-1
j_call: TRBJ2-1
cdr3_aa: CSVASGRVDGERFF
cdr3_nt: TGCAGCGTTGCTTCGGGACGGGTGGACGGTGAGCGGTTCTTC

clone_size: -
d_call: TRBD2
v_call: TRBV4-3
j_call: TRBJ2-7
cdr3_aa: CASSPGLADYKQYF
cdr3_nt: TGTGCCAGCAGCCCGGGACTAGCGGACTATAAGCAGTACTTC

clone_size: -
d_call: TRBD1
v_call: TRBV2
j_call: TRBJ1-1
cdr3_aa: CASSRTGLGTEAFF
cdr3_nt: TGTGCCAGCAGTCGGACAGGGCTGGGGACTGAAGCTTTCTTT

clone_size: -
d_call: -
v_call: TRBV29-1
j_call: TRBJ2-7
cdr3_aa: CSVRQEQGYEQCF
cdr3_nt: TGCAGCGTCCGACAGGAGCAGGGCTACGAGCAATGCTTC

clone_size: -
d_call: TRBD1
v_call: TRBV10-3
j_call: TRBJ2-1
cdr3_aa: CAISEGQGDEQFF
cdr3_nt: TGTGCCATCAGTGAAGGACAGGGTGATGAGCAGTTCTTC

clone_size: once
d_call: TRBD2
v_call: TRBV11-2
j_call: TRBJ2-1
cdr3_aa: CASSSRLAARDEQFF
cdr3_nt: TGTGCCAGCAGCAGTCGACTAGCGGCAAGAGATGAGCAGTTCTTC

clone_size: few
d_call: -
v_call: TRBV18
j_call: TRBJ1-4
cdr3_aa: CASSPLPGPNEKLFF
cdr3_nt: TGTGCCAGCTCACCCCTACCGGGACCGAATGAAAAACTGTTTTTT

clone_size: -
d_call: -
v_call: TRBV29-1
j_call: TRBJ2-5
cdr3_aa: CSVLRWEQATQYF
cdr3_nt: TGCAGCGTTCTGCGGTGGGAACAAGCGACCCAGTACTTC

clone_size: many
d_call: -
v_call: TRBV10-3
j_call: TRBJ2-2
cdr3_aa: CAISPGPPNTGELFF
cdr3_nt: TGTGCCATCAGTCCGGGACCTCCGAACACCGGGGAGCTGTTTTTT

clone_size: -
d_call: TRBD1
v_call: TRBV28
j_call: TRBJ1-5
cdr3_aa: CASSLPGGQINQPQHF
cdr3_nt: TGTGCCAGCAGTTTACCGGGGGGACAGATTAATCAGCCCCAGCATTTT

clone_size: -
d_call: TRBD2
v_call: TRBV20-1
j_call: TRBJ2-7
cdr3_aa: CSARRSGTSDQYF
cdr3_nt: TGCAGTGCTAGAAGATCCGGGACTAGCGATCAGTACTTC

clone_size: -
d_call: TRBD2
v_call: TRBV2
j_call: TRBJ2-1
cdr3_aa: CASRENSGLAGVSGEQFF
cdr3_nt: TGTGCCAGCCGTGAAAACTCTGGACTAGCGGGAGTGAGCGGTGAGCAGTTCTTC

clone_size: -
d_call: -
v_call: TRBV29-1
j_call: TRBJ2-7
cdr3_aa: CSVETPSVQYF
cdr3_nt: TGCAGCGTTGAAACCCCAAGTGTGCAGTACTTC

clone_size: -
d_call: -
v_call: TRBV11-2
j_call: TRBJ2-3
cdr3_aa: CTSSLDGKGKDTQYF
cdr3_nt: TGTACCAGTAGCTTAGACGGCAAGGGGAAAGATACGCAGTATTTT

clone_size: few
d_call: -
v_call: TRBV21-1
j_call: TRBJ2-7
cdr3_aa: CASSKVDSYEQYF
cdr3_nt: TGTGCCAGCAGCAAAGTAGATAGCTACGAGCAGTACTTC

clone_size: -
d_call: -
v_call: TRBV29-1
j_call: TRBJ2-5
cdr3_aa: CSVGYRNRPGAHYF
cdr3_nt: TGCAGCGTTGGATATCGAAACAGGCCCGGGGCCCACTACTTC

clone_size: many
d_call: -
v_call: TRBV4-2
j_call: TRBJ1-4
cdr3_aa: CASSQDPSGGGGVAKLFF
cdr3_nt: TGTGCCAGCAGCCAAGATCCCTCTGGAGGGGGAGGTGTTGCGAAACTGTTTTTT

clone_size: -
d_call: -
v_call: TRBV11-2
j_call: TRBJ2-3
cdr3_aa: CARRGSLETDTQYF
cdr3_nt: TGTGCCAGGAGAGGATCACTCGAGACAGATACGCAGTATTTT

clone_size: -
d_call: -
v_call: TRBV20-1
j_call: TRBJ2-3
cdr3_aa: CSAPSQGGTDTQYF
cdr3_nt: TGCAGTGCCCCCAGCCAGGGGGGGACAGATACGCAGTATTTT

clone_size: -
d_call: -
v_call: TRBV30
j_call: TRBJ2-5
cdr3_aa: CTWSVRRDVVETQYF
cdr3_nt: TGTACCTGGAGTGTGCGCAGGGACGTAGTGGAGACCCAGTACTTC

clone_size: -
d_call: -
v_call: TRBV11-2
j_call: TRBJ2-2
cdr3_aa: CASSLGGRLGGELFF
cdr3_nt: TGTGCCAGCAGCTTAGGGGGTAGACTGGGCGGGGAGCTGTTTTTT

clone_size: -
d_call: -
v_call: TRBV6-6
j_call: TRBJ2-3
cdr3_aa: CASSYSGDTRYF
cdr3_nt: TGCGCCAGCAGTTACTCAGGCGATACGCGGTATTTT

clone_size: -
d_call: TRBD2
v_call: TRBV7-9
j_call: TRBJ2-5
cdr3_aa: CASSLAGTSGGRETQYF
cdr3_nt: TGTGCCAGCAGCTTAGCGGGGACTAGCGGGGGGAGGGAGACCCAGTACTTC

clone_size: -
d_call: TRBD2
v_call: TRBV29-1
j_call: TRBJ2-3
cdr3_aa: CSVEVISGNTDTQYF
cdr3_nt: TGCAGCGTTGAGGTTATTAGCGGGAACACAGATACGCAGTATTTT

clone_size: many
d_call: -
v_call: TRBV6-1
j_call: TRBJ2-2
cdr3_aa: CANSAEVSTGELFF
cdr3_nt: TGTGCCAACTCCGCCGAGGTTTCCACCGGGGAGCTGTTTTTT

clone_size: few
d_call: -
v_call: TRBV6-5
j_call: TRBJ2-5
cdr3_aa: CAGSYETGQETQYF
cdr3_nt: TGTGCCGGCAGTTACGAGACAGGCCAAGAGACCCAGTATTTC

clone_size: -
d_call: -
v_call: TRBV11-1
j_call: TRBJ2-1
cdr3_aa: CAGSLEGEEQFF
cdr3_nt: TGTGCAGGCAGCTTAGAGGGCGAAGAGCAGTTCTTC

clone_size: -
d_call: -
v_call: TRBV28
j_call: TRBJ2-2
cdr3_aa: CASSSVGDTGEMFF
cdr3_nt: TGTGCCAGCAGTTCCGTGGGAGACACCGGGGAGATGTTTTTT

clone_size: once
d_call: TRBD2
v_call: TRBV29-1
j_call: TRBJ2-1
cdr3_aa: CSVGTSGIPNEQFF
cdr3_nt: TGCAGCGTGGGAACTAGCGGGATACCCAATGAGCAGTTCTTC

clone_size: -
d_call: TRBD2
v_call: TRBV29-1
j_call: TRBJ2-7
cdr3_aa: CIAQTAGTSGMYKQYF
cdr3_nt: TGCATCGCTCAGACAGCCGGGACTAGTGGGATGTACAAGCAGTACTTC

clone_size: -
d_call: -
v_call: TRBV12-3/TRBV12-4
j_call: TRBJ2-3
cdr3_aa: CASSPFPGTDTQYF
cdr3_nt: TGTGCCAGCAGTCCCTTTCCGGGGACAGATACGCAGTATTTT

clone_size: -
d_call: TRBD1
v_call: TRBV25-1
j_call: TRBJ2-2
cdr3_aa: CASSPGAGGINTGELSF
cdr3_nt: TGTGCCAGCAGCCCAGGTGCAGGGGGCATAAACACCGGGGAGCTGTCTTTT

clone_size: many
d_call: TRBD1
v_call: TRBV6-1
j_call: TRBJ1-5
cdr3_aa: CASRGTGGINQPQHF
cdr3_nt: TGTGCCAGCAGGGGGACAGGGGGGATCAATCAGCCCCAGCATTTT

clone_size: many
d_call: -
v_call: TRBV10-2
j_call: TRBJ1-6
cdr3_aa: CASSDSEYNSPLHF
cdr3_nt: TGCGCCAGCAGTGACTCTGAGTATAATTCACCCCTCCACTTT

clone_size: -
d_call: -
v_call: TRBV7-9
j_call: TRBJ2-6
cdr3_aa: CASSFPRGTGSNVLTF
cdr3_nt: TGTGCCAGCAGCTTTCCCAGGGGGACTGGGTCCAACGTCCTGACTTTC

clone_size: -
d_call: -
v_call: TRBV6-2/TRBV6-3
j_call: TRBJ2-7
cdr3_aa: CASLGMAYEQYF
cdr3_nt: TGTGCCAGCCTCGGGATGGCATACGAGCAGTACTTC

clone_size: -
d_call: -
v_call: TRBV29-1
j_call: TRBJ2-5
cdr3_aa: CRAEDWQNRETQYF
cdr3_nt: TGCAGGGCTGAAGACTGGCAGAACCGAGAGACCCAGTACTTC

clone_size: many
d_call: TRBD2
v_call: TRBV6-5
j_call: TRBJ2-1
cdr3_aa: CASSSGLAGTFEQFF
cdr3_nt: TGTGCCAGCAGTTCGGGACTAGCGGGAACTTTTGAGCAGTTCTTC

clone_size: -
d_call: -
v_call: TRBV6-5
j_call: TRBJ2-1
cdr3_aa: CASSYVGETVNEQFF
cdr3_nt: TGTGCCAGCAGTTACGTAGGCGAGACGGTAAATGAGCAGTTCTTT

clone_size: -
d_call: TRBD2
v_call: TRBV11-1
j_call: TRBJ2-1
cdr3_aa: CASSHGAGDNEQFF
cdr3_nt: TGTGCCAGCAGCCATGGAGCGGGGGACAATGAGCAGTTCTTC

clone_size: few
d_call: TRBD1
v_call: TRBV29-1
j_call: TRBJ2-7
cdr3_aa: CGGGDRYELYF
cdr3_nt: TGCGGCGGTGGGGACAGGTACGAGCTGTACTTC

clone_size: -
d_call: -
v_call: TRBV15
j_call: TRBJ2-7
cdr3_aa: CATCREGVTAEQYF
cdr3_nt: TGTGCCACCTGCAGAGAAGGGGTGACAGCCGAGCAGTACTTC

clone_size: many
d_call: TRBD2
v_call: TRBV6-2/TRBV6-3
j_call: TRBJ2-5
cdr3_aa: CASSYRTSGSPQETQYF
cdr3_nt: TGTGCCAGCAGTTACCGGACTAGCGGATCACCACAAGAGACCCAGTACTTC

clone_size: -
d_call: -
v_call: TRBV29-1
j_call: TRBJ2-1
cdr3_aa: CSVAFKQIGNEQFF
cdr3_nt: TGTAGCGTCGCTTTTAAACAGATTGGCAATGAGCAGTTCTTC

clone_size: -
d_call: -
v_call: TRBV6-2/TRBV6-3
j_call: TRBJ1-5
cdr3_aa: CANSYAQGNQPQHF
cdr3_nt: TGTGCAAACAGTTACGCCCAGGGCAATCAGCCCCAGCATTTT

clone_size: -
d_call: -
v_call: TRBV12-3/TRBV12-4
j_call: TRBJ2-2
cdr3_aa: CTSTKGGITGELFF
cdr3_nt: TGTACCAGCACCAAGGGGGGGATCACCGGGGAGCTGTTTTTT

clone_size: -
d_call: TRBD1
v_call: TRBV28
j_call: TRBJ2-4
cdr3_aa: CASSGQGVAKNIQYF
cdr3_nt: TGTGCCAGCAGTGGACAGGGGGTAGCCAAAAACATTCAGTACTTC

clone_size: -
d_call: TRBD2
v_call: TRBV29-1
j_call: TRBJ2-1
cdr3_aa: CSTGSSGGSYNEQFF
cdr3_nt: TGTAGCACTGGGTCTTCGGGAGGGTCCTACAATGAGCAGTTCTTC

clone_size: many
d_call: -
v_call: TRBV4-1
j_call: TRBJ2-1
cdr3_aa: CASSQVPTANEQFF
cdr3_nt: TGCGCCAGCAGCCAAGTGCCTACCGCTAATGAGCAGTTCTTC